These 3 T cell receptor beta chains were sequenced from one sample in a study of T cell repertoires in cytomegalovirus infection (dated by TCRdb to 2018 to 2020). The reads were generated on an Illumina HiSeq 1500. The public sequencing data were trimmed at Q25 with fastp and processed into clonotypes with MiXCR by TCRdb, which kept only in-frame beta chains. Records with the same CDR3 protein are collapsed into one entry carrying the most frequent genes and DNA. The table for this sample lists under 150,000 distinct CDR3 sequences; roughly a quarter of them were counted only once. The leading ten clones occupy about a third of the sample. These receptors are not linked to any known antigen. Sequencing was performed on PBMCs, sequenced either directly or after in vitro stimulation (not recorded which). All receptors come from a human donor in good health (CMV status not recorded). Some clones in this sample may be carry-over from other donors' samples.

The CDR3 is CASSYSGLAGGDTQYF. The CDR3 DNA sequence: TGTGCCAGCAGTTACTCCGGACTAGCGGGAGGAGATACGCAGTATTTT. This rearrangement joins TRBV6-5 to TRBJ2-3; the match to TRBD2 covers 14 bases. There are 16 residues in the CDR3. The trim removed 0 bases at V and 5 bases at J, leaving 1 base unmatched. The germline V gene encodes CDR1 MNHEY and CDR2 SVGAGI.

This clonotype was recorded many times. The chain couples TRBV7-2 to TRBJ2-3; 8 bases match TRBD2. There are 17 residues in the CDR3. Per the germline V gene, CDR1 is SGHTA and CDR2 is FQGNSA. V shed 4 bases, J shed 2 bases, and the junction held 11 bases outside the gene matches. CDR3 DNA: TGTGCCAGCAGCTCTAAGGGACCGGGACTAGACACAGATACGCAGTATTTT. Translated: CASSSKGPGLDTDTQYF.

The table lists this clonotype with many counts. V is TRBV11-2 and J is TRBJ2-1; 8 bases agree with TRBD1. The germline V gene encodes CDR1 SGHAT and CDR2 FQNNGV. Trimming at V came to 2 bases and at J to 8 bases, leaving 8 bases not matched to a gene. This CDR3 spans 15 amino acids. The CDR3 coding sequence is TGTGCCAGCAGCTTAAGGGGGGCAGGGGGCCATGAGCAGTTCTTC. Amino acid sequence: CASSLRGAGGHEQFF. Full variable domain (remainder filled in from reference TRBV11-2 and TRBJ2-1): EAGVAQSPRYKIIEKRQSVAFWCNPISGHATLYWYQQILGQGPKLLIQFQNNGVVDDSQLPKDRFSAERLKGVDSTLKIQPAKLEDSAVYLCASSLRGAGGHEQFFGPGTRLTVL.